This TCR beta chain was sequenced during a study of metastatic and nonmetastatic thyroid tumors. As for the study in general: Where malignant and benign thyroid patients were concerned, repertoires were compared across blood and tumor or nodule tissue. The study, taken as a whole, reports: Significantly greater TCR beta diversity was reportedly found in malignant thyroid tumors than in benign nodules (in blood and tumor).

Per germline, CDR1 SGHAT and CDR2 FQNNGV. The V and J ends lost 1 base and 3 bases respectively, with 10 bases between them. The CDR3 loop spans 15 amino acids. Thyroid surgery took place with no prior treatment in any patient. Original processing methods: A classifier of distant metastasis in papillary thyroid cancer was built from CDR3 differences (across clinicopathological groups). MiXCR re-clonotyped the PCR reads for TCRdb. The V and J calls come from TCRdb's annotation, not from the publication. The data show roughly 30,000 clones, 25% to 30% seen once. With regard to this clone: Its specificity is unknown.

The receptor comes from a female donor with papillary thyroid cancer or a benign thyroid nodule (not recorded which). Some clones in this sample may be carry-over from other donors' samples. The chain uses TRBV11-2 and TRBJ1-5; weak D call: TRBD1 (5 bases). Sequencing used blood. The CDR3 loop is CASSLVGGPNQPQHF. The CDR3, as DNA: TGTGCCAGCAGCTTAGTCGGGGGTCCCAATCAGCCCCAGCATTTT.